This TCR beta chain was profiled in a study of cytomegalovirus exposure and HLA in healthy donors. A word on this clone: Its specificity is unknown.

Findings and caveats of the study: In presence/absence analyses, roughly uniform sequencing depth across donors was assumed.

The PCR was carried out with 60 Vbeta primers and 13 Jbeta primers. Only in-frame clones appear in the TCRdb table, and some are missing; sequencing was by immunoSEQ multiplex PCR. Counted here are about 120,000 clones, roughly 65% occurring once; the ten biggest clones make up 8% to 10%. Germline V gene lookup returns CDR1 SGHNT and CDR2 YYREEE (reference sequence). V gave up 2 bases and J gave up 3 bases, with 6 bases separating them. The CDR3 totals 12 residues. Sequenced sample: PBMCs. This chain uses TRBV5-4 with TRBJ2-7, with no clear D. The sequence was obtained from a man between 35 and 55 years old in good health and CMV-seropositive. The CDR3 protein is CASSFSRYEQYF. For the CDR3, the DNA is TGTGCCAGCAGCTTTTCCCGCTACGAGCAGTACTTC.